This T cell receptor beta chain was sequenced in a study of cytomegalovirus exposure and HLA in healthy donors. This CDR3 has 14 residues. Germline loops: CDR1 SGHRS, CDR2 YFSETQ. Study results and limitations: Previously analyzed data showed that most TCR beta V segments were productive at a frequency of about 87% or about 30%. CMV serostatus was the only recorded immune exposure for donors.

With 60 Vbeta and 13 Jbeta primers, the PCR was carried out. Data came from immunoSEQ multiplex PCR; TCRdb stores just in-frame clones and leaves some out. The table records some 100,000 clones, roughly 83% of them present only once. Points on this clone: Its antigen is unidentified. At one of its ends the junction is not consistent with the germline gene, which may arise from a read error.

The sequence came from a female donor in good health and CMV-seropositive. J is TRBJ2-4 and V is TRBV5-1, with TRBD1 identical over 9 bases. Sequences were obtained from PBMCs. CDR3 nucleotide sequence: TGCGCCAGCAGCTCCACAGGGGGCGGAAACAGTCAGTACTTC. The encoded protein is CASSSTGGGNSQYF.